The 22 T cell receptor beta chains in this list originate from one sample, sequenced in a study of OX40 agonist ivuxolimab in advanced cancers. Data came from immunoSEQ multiplex PCR; TCRdb stores just in-frame clones and leaves some out. Of tens of thousands of clones in the sample, approximately 94% are singletons; the top ten hold roughly 9.8%. Here the sequenced sample was CD4+ or CD8+ T cells sorted from blood, taken in a trial of the OX40 agonist ivuxolimab. The receptor source for this set is an adult with an advanced solid tumor such as melanoma, head and neck, liver or kidney cancer.

The chain is built from TRBV27 and TRBJ2-1; tentatively, D is TRBD2 (6 bases). The CDR3 sequence is 12 residues long. V lost 5 bases and J 7 bases, leaving 9 bases between the germline ends. Germline V lookup: CDR1 MNHEY, CDR2 SMNVEV (reference sequence). CDR3 amino acids: CASSQRGNEQFF. The DNA for the CDR3 is TGTGCCAGCAGTCAACGGGGGAATGAGCAGTTCTTC.

This chain joins TRBV11-2 and TRBJ1-5; tentative D call: TRBD1 (6 bases). Trimming cost V 4 bases and J 3 bases, with 13 bases left between them. CDR3 length: 15 residues. Germline values: CDR1 SGHAT, CDR2 FQNNGV. The CDR3 sequence is CASSSAQGFNQPQHF. CDR3 nucleotides: TGTGCCAGCAGCTCGGCACAGGGTTTCAATCAGCCCCAGCATTTT.

This clone was observed a single time. The chain is built from TRBV2 and TRBJ1-1; perhaps TRBD1 as D (6 bases). The CDR3 loop spans 16 amino acids. Trimming shortened V by 8 bases and J by 1 base, and 20 bases separated the two germline ends. CDR1 SNHLY and CDR2 FYNNEI come from the germline V gene. CDR3 in DNA: TGTGCCAGCTCCGTGGGGGGGGCGTTCTGGAACACTGAAGCTTTCTTT. Its translation is CASSVGGAFWNTEAFF.

This rearrangement joins TRBV25-1 to TRBJ1-2, with D hard to call. Germline assignment: CDR1 MGHDK and CDR2 SYGVNS. The V end was cut by 6 bases, the J end by 4 bases, with 12 bases between. The CDR3 loop spans 13 amino acids. CDR3 residues: CASSPTWSYGYTF. Written as DNA, the CDR3 is TGTGCCAGCAGCCCAACATGGAGCTATGGCTACACCTTC.

This chain connects TRBV27 to TRBJ1-1; TRBD1 might be the D (5 bases). Germline lookup yields CDR1 MNHEY and CDR2 SMNVEV (reference sequence). The CDR3 totals 14 residues. Trimming cost V 0 bases and J 3 bases, with 8 bases left between them. The CDR3 reads CASSLSGADTEAFF. The DNA for the CDR3 is TGTGCCAGCAGTTTATCAGGGGCCGACACTGAAGCTTTCTTT.

The chain has TRBV4-1 and TRBJ2-7; 8 bases match TRBD2. The germline V gene has CDR1 MGHRA and CDR2 YSYEKL. This CDR3 is built from 14 residues. Trimming removed 1 base from V and 4 bases from J; junction bases left unmatched: 3. The CDR3: CASSQGRGAYEQYF. The CDR3 DNA sequence: TGCGCCAGCAGCCAAGGGCGGGGGGCGTACGAGCAGTACTTC.

The gene calls are TRBV10-3 and TRBJ2-5; the D gene is possibly TRBD2 (5 bases). Trimming removed 10 bases from V and 1 base from J, with 10 bases in between. This CDR3 is 12 amino acids long. Looked up from germline, CDR1 is ENHRY and CDR2 is SYGVKD. CDR3 amino acids: CAKQRSQETQYF. The CDR3 nucleotides read TGTGCCAAGCAGCGGAGCCAAGAGACCCAGTACTTC.

The chain links TRBV6-1 to TRBJ2-7; D is unresolved. The CDR3 runs 15 residues. The V gene lost 1 base and the J gene lost 2 bases, with 12 bases spanning the gap. Germline V CDR1 and CDR2: MNHNS, SASEGT. The CDR3 here is CASSEGRTVPYEQYF. In DNA form, the CDR3 reads TGTGCCAGCAGTGAAGGGCGGACGGTCCCCTACGAGCAGTACTTC.

The V call is TRBV5-4, the J call TRBJ2-7; 10 bases are shared with TRBD1. The CDR3 sequence is 14 residues long. The ends lost 4 bases at V and 2 bases at J; junction bases unmatched: 3. The germline V gene encodes CDR1 SGHNT and CDR2 YYREEE (reference sequence). DNA of the CDR3: TGTGCCAGCAGCCCGGGACAGGGGCCCTACGAGCAGTACTTC. Translation: CASSPGQGPYEQYF.

The chain combines TRBV9 with TRBJ2-1; TRBD2 aligns across 7 bases. The V gene's germline CDR1 is SGDLS and CDR2 YYNGEE. The CDR3 runs 20 residues. Trimming took 3 bases from V and 0 from J; bases not matched to a gene: 18. The CDR3 reads CASSEPRGSLPPSSYNEQFF. The CDR3 region has the DNA TGTGCCAGCAGCGAGCCACGCGGGAGCCTTCCCCCCAGCTCCTACAATGAGCAGTTCTTC.

The chain has TRBV27 and TRBJ2-3, with no clear D. Trimming cost V 1 base and J 3 bases, with 5 bases left between them. The CDR3 runs 13 residues. CDR1 and CDR2 (germline): MNHEY, SMNVEV (reference sequence). The CDR3 bases are TGTGCCAGCAGTTTATTGGATACAGATACGCAGTATTTT. Protein sequence: CASSLLDTDTQYF.

The chain combines TRBV6-6 with TRBJ2-7, with D possibly being TRBD1 (6 bases). The CDR3 is 15 residues long. The germline CDR1 and CDR2 sequences are MNHNY and SVGAGI (reference sequence). V lost 0 bases, J lost 1 base, and 10 bases lay in between. The CDR3 protein is CASSYSEQGSYEQYF. CDR3 coding DNA: TGTGCCAGCAGTTACTCGGAACAGGGATCCTACGAGCAGTACTTC.

The V call is TRBV19, the J call TRBJ1-2; D unclear. The CDR3 spans 13 residues. The germline V gene has CDR1 LNHDA and CDR2 SQIVND (reference sequence). Trimming took 10 bases from V and 7 from J, leaving 19 bases between them. The DNA for the CDR3 is TGTGCCACCGATCCGGGAGGCCGCTCTGGCTACACCTTC. Translation gives CATDPGGRSGYTF.

The chain employs TRBV7-3 and TRBJ2-7; D possibly uses TRBD1 or TRBD2 (5 bases each). Trimming left V 2 bases short and J 3 bases short, with 17 bases between. CDR1 and CDR2 from the germline V gene are SGHTA and FQGTGA. The CDR3 has 16 amino acids. For the CDR3, the DNA is TGTGCCAGCAGCTTAGTTTTCTGGGACGGACACTACGAGCAGTACTTC. Translating it yields CASSLVFWDGHYEQYF.

CDR3 protein: CATQGAGELFF. The CDR3 region has the DNA TGTGCCACCCAAGGGGCCGGGGAGCTGTTTTTT. The chain links TRBV6-5 to TRBJ2-2, with D tentatively TRBD1 (5 bases). The CDR3 consists of 11 residues. V shed 10 bases and J shed 6 bases, with 9 bases lying between them. Germline V gene sequence: CDR1 MNHEY, CDR2 SVGAGI.

The chain combines TRBV6-5 with TRBJ1-1; TRBD1 aligns across 8 bases. V dropped 5 bases and J dropped 1; count of bases not matched to a gene: 3. The CDR3 is made up of 14 amino acids. Germline CDR1 MNHEY, CDR2 SVGAGI. The CDR3 is CASSNGQGNTEAFF. CDR3 coding DNA: TGTGCCAGCAGTAACGGACAGGGGAACACTGAAGCTTTCTTT.

The rearrangement uses TRBV7-8 and TRBJ2-1; TRBD1 might be the D (5 bases). This CDR3 comprises 15 residues. Germline-derived CDR1 and CDR2 are SGHVS and FQNEAQ. V was shortened by 1 base and J by 7 bases, with 14 bases between the two germline ends. CDR3 coding DNA: TGTGCCAGCAGCTTAGTAGTGATTGCAGGGAATGAGCAGTTCTTC. Encoded protein: CASSLVVIAGNEQFF.

This clone occurred once. The rearrangement uses TRBV5-1 and TRBJ2-2; possibly TRBD2 for D (5 bases). The CDR3 spans 17 residues. Trimming stripped 0 bases from V and 0 bases from J, with 12 bases between. The germline CDR1 and CDR2 sequences are SGHRS and YFSETQ. The CDR3 region is CASSLGLGETNTGELFF. The CDR3 nucleotides are TGCGCCAGCAGCTTGGGTCTTGGGGAGACGAACACCGGGGAGCTGTTTTTT.

This clone was detected only once. The rearrangement links TRBV7-9 to TRBJ2-7; possibly TRBD1 for D (5 bases). CDR3 length: 14 amino acids. V was clipped by 7 bases and J by 2 bases, with 15 bases between them. CDR1 is SEHNR, CDR2 FQNEAQ, per germline (reference sequence). The chain's CDR3 is CASIADIRPYEQYF. CDR3 nucleotide sequence: TGTGCCAGCATCGCGGACATAAGACCCTACGAGCAGTACTTC.

The chain uses TRBV27 and TRBJ2-1; 7 bases are shared with TRBD1. The CDR3 is 15 residues long. The ends lost 7 bases at V and 0 bases at J; junction bases unmatched: 6. Germline V CDR1 and CDR2: MNHEY, SMNVEV (reference sequence). This chain's CDR3 is CASKSGTDSYNEQFF. The CDR3 nucleotides read TGTGCCAGCAAATCCGGGACAGACTCCTACAATGAGCAGTTCTTC.

DNA of the CDR3: TGTGCCAGCAGTTACTCGTTTGATGGTTACAATGAGCAGTTCTTC. Its protein is CASSYSFDGYNEQFF. The V gene is TRBV6-6, the J gene TRBJ2-1; D is uncertain. This CDR3 is built from 15 residues. CDR1 MNHNY and CDR2 SVGAGI come from the germline V gene (reference sequence). The germline V and J ends were trimmed by 0 bases and 4 bases, with 10 bases remaining between them.

The V gene is TRBV4-1, the J gene TRBJ2-7, with D possibly being TRBD2 (6 bases). Trimming stripped 5 bases from V and 3 bases from J, with 14 bases between. CDR1 MGHRA and CDR2 YSYEKL come from the germline V gene. This CDR3 is built from 14 residues. The DNA for the CDR3 is TGCGCCAGCAGCGTACCCGGGACTCGCTACGAGCAGTACTTC. Translated, it gives CASSVPGTRYEQYF.